Listed here are 11 T cell receptor beta chains from one sample, sequenced in a study of cytomegalovirus exposure and HLA in healthy donors. It was with 60 Vbeta and 13 Jbeta primers that the PCR ran. The table came from immunoSEQ multiplex PCR; TCRdb's copy has only in-frame clones and leaves some out. This repertoire shows some 150,000 clones, roughly 62% found once; its top ten account for approximately 4.2%. The sequencing input was PBMCs. The receptors derive from a man in his fifties or sixties in good health and CMV-seronegative.

This clone was observed a few times. This chain uses TRBV29-1 with TRBJ1-2; D may be TRBD1 (6 bases). This CDR3 region has 13 residues. Trimming left V 7 bases short and J 6 bases short, with 18 bases between. Germline V gene data show CDR1 as SQVTM and CDR2 as ANQGSEA. For the CDR3, the DNA is TGCAGCGGCTCGACAGGTTTGGATAATGGCTACACCTTC. Its protein product is CSGSTGLDNGYTF. Variable domain in full (rest from reference TRBV29-1 and TRBJ1-2): SAVISQKPSRDICQRGTSLTIQCQVDSQVTMMFWYRQQPGQSLTLIATANQGSEATYESGFVIDKFPISRPNLTFSTLTVSNMSPEDSSIYLCSGSTGLDNGYTFGSGTRLTVV.

This clone came up once. The chain couples TRBV5-1 to TRBJ2-1; 10 nucleotides align to TRBD2. Looked up from germline, CDR1 is SGHRS and CDR2 is YFSETQ. CDR3 size: 12 residues. The trim removed 4 bases at V and 14 bases at J, leaving 6 bases unmatched. The CDR3 DNA sequence: TGCGCCAGCAGCCCAGCGGGAGGGCCAGAGTTCTTC. Protein: CASSPAGGPEFF.

The chain employs TRBV6-1 and TRBJ2-3; a possible D gene is TRBD2 (5 bases). The V and J ends lost 6 bases and 2 bases respectively, with 15 bases between them. The CDR3 totals 15 residues. Germline CDR1 reads MNHNS; CDR2 reads SASEGT. DNA of the CDR3: TGTGCCAGCAGCCTTACCCGGGAATACACAGATACGCAGTATTTT. Protein: CASSLTREYTDTQYF.

The V and J genes are TRBV10-3 and TRBJ2-1; 12 positions agree with TRBD2. CDR1 and CDR2 (germline): ENHRY, SYGVKD. This CDR3 is built from 19 residues. J gave up 0 bases and V 5 bases, and 11 bases lay outside the gene matches. The CDR3 bases are TGTGCCATCAGTTCAGTGACTAGCGGGAGCTTGGCCTCCTACAATGAGCAGTTCTTC. Its protein is CAISSVTSGSLASYNEQFF.

This clone was seen only once. The CDR3 here is CASSLWGPGNTIYF. CDR3 nucleotides: TGTGCCAGCAGCTTATGGGGGCCAGGAAACACCATATATTTT. V and J are TRBV7-8 and TRBJ1-3; possibly TRBD1 for D (6 bases). Looked up from germline, CDR1 is SGHVS and CDR2 is FQNEAQ. This CDR3 has 14 amino acids. Trimming took 2 bases from V and 4 from J, leaving 9 bases between them.

This clone has a handful of counts. V usage is TRBV27 and J usage is TRBJ1-1, with D possibly matching TRBD1 (6 bases). Trimming left V 8 bases short and J 5 bases short, with 18 bases between. The CDR3 extends over 14 amino acids. The germline V gene encodes CDR1 MNHEY and CDR2 SMNVEV (reference sequence). DNA of the CDR3: TGTGCCAGCCGCGGACAGCGAGGGGATACTGAAGCTTTCTTT. This gives the protein CASRGQRGDTEAFF.

Note on this clone: Different DNA sequences within this sample yield the same CDR3. This sequence joins TRBV28 and TRBJ1-1; D not certain. The CDR3 runs to 13 residues. The germline gives CDR1 MDHEN, CDR2 SYDVKM. The ends were cut back, 3 bases at V and 2 bases at J, with 7 bases in the middle. CDR3 loop: CASSFRGNTEAFF. The CDR3 DNA follows: TGTGCCAGCAGTTTCCGCGGCAACACTGAAGCTTTCTTT.

V is TRBV19 and J is TRBJ1-2; no reliable D call. This CDR3 has 14 residues. The V and J ends lost 0 bases and 4 bases respectively, with 9 bases between them. From germline, CDR1 is LNHDA and CDR2 SQIVND (reference sequence). For the CDR3, the DNA is TGTGCCAGTAGTATAGAATGGGGAGCCTATGGCTACACCTTC. It translates to CASSIEWGAYGYTF.

This clone was seen only once. The V call is TRBV4-2, the J call TRBJ2-7; 7 bases match TRBD2. The junction had 9 bases not matched to a gene; V was cut back by 4 bases and J by 3 bases. Germline CDR1 LGHNA, CDR2 YNFKEQ. The CDR3 runs to 15 residues. CDR3 region: CASSPGSSGLYEQYF. The CDR3 coding sequence is TGTGCCAGCAGCCCTGGGTCTAGCGGACTCTACGAGCAGTACTTC.

The chain recombines TRBV19 with TRBJ2-5; D gene uncertain. Germline V lookup: CDR1 LNHDA, CDR2 SQIVND (reference sequence). The CDR3 runs 11 residues. The V end lost 6 bases, the J end lost 4 bases, and 6 bases lay between the germline ends. CDR3 region: CASRAGETQYF. The CDR3 coding sequence is TGTGCCAGTAGGGCTGGAGAGACCCAGTACTTC.

The chain joins TRBV4-1 to TRBJ1-2; D is unclear. The CDR3 covers 13 residues. The germline V gene has CDR1 MGHRA and CDR2 YSYEKL. The ends were cut back, 2 bases at V and 8 bases at J, with 12 bases in the middle. CDR3 amino acids: CASSQSTHGGYTF. CDR3 in DNA: TGCGCCAGCAGCCAATCGACCCACGGGGGCTACACCTTC.